These 21 T cell receptor beta chains were all obtained from the same sample, sequenced in a study of T cell responses to AZD1222 COVID-19 vaccine (dated by TCRdb to 2020 to 2022). The library relied on the immunoSEQ multiplex PCR assay. TCRdb re-hosts the immuneACCESS table, in-frame sequences only. Its copies lack some clones; in the studies checked, an unresolved V gene accounts for under half of them, and the cause for the rest is not known. Recorded for this sample are about 120,000 clones; roughly 91% of them occurred a single time. The leading ten clones occupy about 5% of the sample. What this sample's time point label stands for: about 28 days (+/-7) after the second vaccine dose. This specimen consisted of peripheral blood, obtained 28 days after the second AZD1222 dose. The receptors shown here come from an adult who received the AZD1222 COVID-19 vaccine.

The chain links TRBV6-5 to TRBJ1-1; TRBD1 aligns across 7 bases. CDR3 length equals 13 residues. The germline CDR1 and CDR2 sequences are MNHEY and SVGAGI. J gave up 4 bases and V 6 bases, and 5 bases lay outside the gene matches. The DNA of the CDR3 is TGTGCCAGCAGAGACAGGGCCGCCACTGAAGCTTTCTTT. Translation: CASRDRAATEAFF.

The chain couples TRBV2 to TRBJ2-5, with 11 bases matching TRBD1. CDR3 length equals 15 residues. The germline V gene has CDR1 SNHLY and CDR2 FYNNEI. Germline trimming cut 5 bases from V and 4 bases from J; bases unmatched to any gene: 6. The CDR3, as DNA: TGTGCCAGCAGTCCACCCGGGACAGGGGGAGAGACCCAGTACTTC. Protein product: CASSPPGTGGETQYF.

This clone appeared a single time. This chain links TRBV18 with TRBJ1-1, with D hard to call. Germline V gene sequence: CDR1 KGHSH, CDR2 LQKENI. Trimming left V 2 bases short and J 6 bases short, with 19 bases between. This CDR3 region has 16 residues. DNA for the CDR3: TGTGCCAGCTCACCATATGACCCGCAAAGCACCCCTGAAGCTTTCTTT. Protein product: CASSPYDPQSTPEAFF.

The sample holds a few counts of this clone. The gene calls are TRBV7-2 and TRBJ2-3; D might be TRBD1 (5 bases). The CDR3 runs to 15 residues. Per germline, CDR1 SGHTA and CDR2 FQGNSA. V lost 6 bases to trimming and J lost 0 bases, with 13 bases between them. The CDR3 here is CASRLTVRSTDTQYF. The CDR3 nucleotides read TGTGCCAGCAGGCTGACAGTACGGAGCACAGATACGCAGTATTTT.

The chain couples TRBV7-8 to TRBJ1-5; weak D call: TRBD1 (6 bases). Trimming removed 3 bases at V and 4 bases at J, with 19 bases between. Per the germline V gene, CDR1 is SGHVS and CDR2 is FQNEAQ. The CDR3 covers 17 residues. The CDR3: CASSFYTGLGGNQPQHF. CDR3 sequence (DNA): TGTGCCAGCAGCTTTTACACAGGGTTGGGTGGGAATCAGCCCCAGCATTTT. Full variable domain (missing parts from reference TRBV7-8 and TRBJ1-5): GAGVSQSPRYKVAKRGQDVALRCDPISGHVSLFWYQQALGQGPEFLTYFQNEAQLDKSGLPSDRFFAERPEGSVSTLKIQRTQQEDSAVYLCASSFYTGLGGNQPQHFGDGTRLSIL.

This clone was seen more than once but under ten times. This sequence joins TRBV27 and TRBJ2-2; D remains unclear. CDR3 size: 14 residues. CDR1 and CDR2 from the germline V gene are MNHEY and SMNVEV (reference sequence). V was cut by 3 bases and J by 6 bases, with 11 bases left in between. CDR3 loop: CASSFYPNSGELFF. The DNA for the CDR3 is TGTGCCAGCAGTTTCTATCCTAATTCCGGGGAGCTGTTTTTT.

V and J are TRBV10-3 and TRBJ2-1; TRBD2 aligns across 9 bases. V was pared by 4 bases and J by 1 base, with 5 bases of the junction left unmatched. Germline V lookup: CDR1 ENHRY, CDR2 SYGVKD. The CDR3 sequence is 16 residues long. This chain's CDR3 is CAISGTSGHSYNEQFF. The DNA for the CDR3 is TGTGCCATCAGTGGCACTAGCGGGCATTCCTACAATGAGCAGTTCTTC.

Only one count was recorded for this clone. The chain is built from TRBV19 and TRBJ2-1; 9 nucleotides line up with TRBD2. J gave up 7 bases and V 5 bases, and 15 bases lay outside the gene matches. CDR3 size: 17 residues. The germline gives CDR1 LNHDA, CDR2 SQIVND (reference sequence). The CDR3 region has the DNA TGTGCCAGTAGTCCAAGGGGCGGGCTAGCGGGGTTAAATGAGCAGTTCTTC. As protein: CASSPRGGLAGLNEQFF. Full variable domain (outside the CDR3, taken from reference TRBV19 and TRBJ2-1): DGGITQSPKYLFRKEGQNVTLSCEQNLNHDAMYWYRQDPGQGLRLIYYSQIVNDFQKGDIAEGYSVSREKKESFPLTVTSAQKNPTAFYLCASSPRGGLAGLNEQFFGPGTRLTVL.

This clone was recorded only once. The J gene is TRBJ1-1, the V gene TRBV7-2; 7 bases map to TRBD1. The CDR3 has 15 amino acids. Germline CDR1 and CDR2: SGHTA and FQGNSA. V was clipped by 1 base and J by 5 bases; unmatched bases: 7. This CDR3 reads CASSLVRGRVTEAFF. In nucleotides, the CDR3 is TGTGCCAGCAGCTTAGTGAGGGGGCGCGTAACTGAAGCTTTCTTT.

The chain's CDR3 is CASSLGINQPQHF. The CDR3 DNA reads TGTGCCAGCAGCTTAGGCATCAATCAGCCCCAGCATTTT. This chain joins TRBV11-2 and TRBJ1-5; D uncertain. Trimming took 1 base from V and 3 from J, leaving 4 bases between them. Germline CDR1 and CDR2: SGHAT and FQNNGV. The CDR3 consists of 13 residues.

The CDR3, as DNA: TGTGCCAGCAGCTTAGGCACAGATACGCAGTATTTT. Translation gives CASSLGTDTQYF. The chain combines TRBV7-9 with TRBJ2-3, with D hard to call. Germline V lookup: CDR1 SEHNR, CDR2 FQNEAQ (reference sequence). V was clipped by 1 base and J by 1 base, with 0 bases between them. The CDR3 loop spans 12 amino acids.

V gene TRBV5-8 combines with J gene TRBJ1-1; D might be TRBD1 (5 bases). This CDR3 has 15 amino acids. CDR1 is SGHTS, CDR2 YDEGEE, per germline. V lost 0 bases to trimming and J lost 0 bases, with 9 bases between them. The CDR3 DNA sequence: TGTGCCAGCAGCTTGGTGCCAGGGATGAACACTGAAGCTTTCTTT. It yields the protein CASSLVPGMNTEAFF.

This clone has just a few counts. This sequence joins TRBV9 and TRBJ1-5, with 7 positions matching TRBD1. The CDR3 spans 14 residues. With V trimmed by 5 bases and J by 3 bases, 5 bases remained unmatched. The V gene's germline CDR1 is SGDLS and CDR2 YYNGEE. CDR3 in amino acids: CASREDRDNQPQHF. For the CDR3, the DNA is TGTGCCAGCAGGGAAGACAGGGACAATCAGCCCCAGCATTTT.

This chain uses TRBV6-5 with TRBJ1-4; D might be TRBD1 (6 bases). CDR1 MNHEY and CDR2 SVGAGI come from the germline V gene. Trimming removed 5 bases from V and 5 bases from J, with 15 bases in between. CDR3 size: 15 residues. The CDR3: CASSHQTGENEKLFF. The CDR3 coding sequence is TGTGCCAGCAGTCATCAGACAGGCGAGAATGAAAAACTGTTTTTT.

The V gene is TRBV7-8, the J gene TRBJ2-3; D tentatively reads TRBD1 or TRBD2 (5 bases each). Germline CDR1 SGHVS, CDR2 FQNEAQ. Between the trimmed V and J ends, which lost 2 bases and 5 bases, there was a span of 14 bases. The CDR3 has 15 amino acids. The CDR3 loop is CASSLPGPHEDTQYF. CDR3 coding DNA: TGTGCCAGCAGCTTACCGGGGCCGCATGAAGATACGCAGTATTTT.

The chain couples TRBV5-6 to TRBJ1-3, with D tentatively TRBD1 (5 bases). The CDR3 runs to 17 residues. V lost 2 bases and J lost 0, with 15 bases in between. CDR1 and CDR2 from the germline V gene are SGHDT and YYEEEE. The DNA of the CDR3 is TGTGCCAGCAGCTTAGACCCTCGAGGGGACTCTGGAAACACCATATATTTT. The encoded protein is CASSLDPRGDSGNTIYF.

The rearrangement joins TRBV7-2 to TRBJ2-2, with 10 bases aligning to TRBD2. V shed 1 base, J shed 4 bases, and the junction held 0 bases outside the gene matches. The germline CDR1 and CDR2 sequences are SGHTA and FQGNSA. CDR3 length: 15 amino acids. The DNA of the CDR3 is TGTGCCAGCAGCTTAGGACTAGCGGGCACCGGGGAGCTGTTTTTT. Its translation: CASSLGLAGTGELFF.

This clone was found once. This chain uses TRBV7-9 with TRBJ2-3, with 8 nucleotides matching TRBD2. The CDR3 is 18 residues long. Trimming removed 3 bases from V and 0 bases from J; junction bases left unmatched: 11. CDR1 and CDR2 (germline): SEHNR, FQNEAQ (reference sequence). The DNA for the CDR3 is TGTGCCAGCAGCTTTTTTGCGGGGGGACCATCTAGCACAGATACGCAGTATTTT. It is translated as CASSFFAGGPSSTDTQYF.

This clone has just one count. This rearrangement joins TRBV19 to TRBJ1-2; D call uncertain. The CDR3 contains 13 residues. The germline V gene has CDR1 LNHDA and CDR2 SQIVND (reference sequence). V dropped 8 bases and J dropped 8 bases, with 18 bases sitting between them. The CDR3: CASHYPGLLGYTF. CDR3 in DNA: TGTGCCAGTCATTATCCAGGCCTCTTAGGCTACACCTTC.

V and J are TRBV3-1 (or the pseudogene TRBV3-2) and TRBJ2-2; perhaps TRBD2 as D (6 bases). This CDR3 spans 15 amino acids. V lost 0 bases and J 2 bases, leaving 7 bases between the germline ends. Germline V gives CDR1 LGHDT, CDR2 YNNKEL (reference sequence). CDR3 bases: TGTGCCAGCAGCCAAGAGGCGGGAAACACCGGGGAGCTGTTTTTT. Its protein product is CASSQEAGNTGELFF.

This clone was found a few times. This chain connects TRBV27 to TRBJ1-5; maybe TRBD1 (5 bases). The germline V gene has CDR1 MNHEY and CDR2 SMNVEV (reference sequence). V was clipped by 6 bases and J by 6 bases, with 12 bases between them. This CDR3 spans 13 amino acids. As DNA, the CDR3 is TGTGCCAGCAGGGCCGGGGGGAGTCAGCCCCAGCATTTT. Protein: CASRAGGSQPQHF.